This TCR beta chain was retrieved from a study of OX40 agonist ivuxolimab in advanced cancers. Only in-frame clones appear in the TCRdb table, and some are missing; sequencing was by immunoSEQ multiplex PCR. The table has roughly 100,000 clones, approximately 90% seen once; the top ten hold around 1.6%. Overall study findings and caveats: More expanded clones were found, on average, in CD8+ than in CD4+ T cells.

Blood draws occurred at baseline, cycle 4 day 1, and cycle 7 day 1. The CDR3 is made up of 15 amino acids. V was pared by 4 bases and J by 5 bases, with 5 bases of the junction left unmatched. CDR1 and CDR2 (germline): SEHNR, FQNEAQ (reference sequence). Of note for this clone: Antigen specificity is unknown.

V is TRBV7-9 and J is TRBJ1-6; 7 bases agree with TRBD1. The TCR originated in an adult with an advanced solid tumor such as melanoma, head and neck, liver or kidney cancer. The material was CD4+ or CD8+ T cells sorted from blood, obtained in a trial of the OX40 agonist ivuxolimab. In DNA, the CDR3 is TGTGCCAGCAGCTACGACAGGGCGAATAATTCACCCCTCCACTTT. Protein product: CASSYDRANNSPLHF.